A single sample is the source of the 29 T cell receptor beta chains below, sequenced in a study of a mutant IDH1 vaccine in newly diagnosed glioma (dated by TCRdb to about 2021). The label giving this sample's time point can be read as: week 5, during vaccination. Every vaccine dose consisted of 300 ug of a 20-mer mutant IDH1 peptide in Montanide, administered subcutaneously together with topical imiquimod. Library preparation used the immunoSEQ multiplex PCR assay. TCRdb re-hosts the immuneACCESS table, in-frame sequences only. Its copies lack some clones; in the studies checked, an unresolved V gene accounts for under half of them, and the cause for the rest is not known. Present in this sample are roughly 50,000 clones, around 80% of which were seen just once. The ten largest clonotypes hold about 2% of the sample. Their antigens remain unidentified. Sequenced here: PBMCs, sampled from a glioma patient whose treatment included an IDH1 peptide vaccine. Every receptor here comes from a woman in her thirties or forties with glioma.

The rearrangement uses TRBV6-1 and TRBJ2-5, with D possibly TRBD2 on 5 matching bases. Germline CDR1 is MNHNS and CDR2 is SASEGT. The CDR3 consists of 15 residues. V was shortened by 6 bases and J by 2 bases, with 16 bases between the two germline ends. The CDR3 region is CASSEGGLPQETQYF. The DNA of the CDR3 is TGTGCCAGCAGCGAGGGTGGACTGCCTCAAGAGACCCAGTACTTC.

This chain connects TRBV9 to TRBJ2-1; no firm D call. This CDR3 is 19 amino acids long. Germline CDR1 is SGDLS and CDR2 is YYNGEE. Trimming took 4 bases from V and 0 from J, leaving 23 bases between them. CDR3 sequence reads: CASSPWEITTWRSYNEQFF. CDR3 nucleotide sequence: TGTGCCAGCAGCCCGTGGGAAATAACGACTTGGCGCTCCTACAATGAGCAGTTCTTC.

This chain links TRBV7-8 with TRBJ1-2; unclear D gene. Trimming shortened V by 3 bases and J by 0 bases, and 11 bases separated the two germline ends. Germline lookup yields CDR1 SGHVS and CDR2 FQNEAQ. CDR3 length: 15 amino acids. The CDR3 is CASSLDRLSNYGYTF. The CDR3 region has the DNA TGTGCCAGCAGCTTGGATCGACTCTCTAACTATGGCTACACCTTC.

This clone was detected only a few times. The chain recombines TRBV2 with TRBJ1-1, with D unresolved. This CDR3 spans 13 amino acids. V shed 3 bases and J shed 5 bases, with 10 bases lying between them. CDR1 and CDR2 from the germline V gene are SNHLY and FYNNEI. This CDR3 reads CASSEEGGTEAFF. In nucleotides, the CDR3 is TGTGCCAGCAGTGAGGAGGGTGGGACTGAAGCTTTCTTT.

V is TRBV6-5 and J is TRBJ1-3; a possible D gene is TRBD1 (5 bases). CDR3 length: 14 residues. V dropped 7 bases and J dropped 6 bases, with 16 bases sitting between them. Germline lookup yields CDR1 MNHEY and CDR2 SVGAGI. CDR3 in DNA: TGTGCCAGCACCACGGGGGGGGAGGCAAACACCATATATTTT. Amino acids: CASTTGGEANTIYF.

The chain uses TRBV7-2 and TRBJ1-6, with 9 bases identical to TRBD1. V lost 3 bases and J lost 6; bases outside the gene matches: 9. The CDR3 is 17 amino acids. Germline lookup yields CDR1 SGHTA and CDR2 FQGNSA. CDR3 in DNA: TGTGCCAGCAGCTTGGGGCAACAGGGGGCGCGTAATTCACCCCTCCACTTT. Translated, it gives CASSLGQQGARNSPLHF.

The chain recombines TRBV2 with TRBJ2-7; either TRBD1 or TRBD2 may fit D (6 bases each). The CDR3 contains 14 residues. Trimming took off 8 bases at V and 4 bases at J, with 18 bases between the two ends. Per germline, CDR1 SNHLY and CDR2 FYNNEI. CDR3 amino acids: CASGGGQVRYEQYF. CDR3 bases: TGTGCCAGCGGTGGGGGGCAAGTAAGATACGAGCAGTACTTC.

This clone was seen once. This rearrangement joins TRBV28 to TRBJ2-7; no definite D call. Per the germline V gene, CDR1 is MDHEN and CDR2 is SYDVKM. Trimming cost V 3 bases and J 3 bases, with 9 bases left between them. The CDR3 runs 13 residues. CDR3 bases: TGTGCCAGCAGTTTCACCGACAACTACGAGCAGTACTTC. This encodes CASSFTDNYEQYF.

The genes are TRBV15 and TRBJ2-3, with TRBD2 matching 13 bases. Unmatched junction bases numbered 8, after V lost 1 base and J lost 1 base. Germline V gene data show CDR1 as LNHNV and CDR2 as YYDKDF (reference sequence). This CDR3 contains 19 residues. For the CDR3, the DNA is TGTGCCACCAGCAGAGGAGGACTAGCGGGGGTTTGGGGCACAGATACGCAGTATTTT. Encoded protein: CATSRGGLAGVWGTDTQYF.

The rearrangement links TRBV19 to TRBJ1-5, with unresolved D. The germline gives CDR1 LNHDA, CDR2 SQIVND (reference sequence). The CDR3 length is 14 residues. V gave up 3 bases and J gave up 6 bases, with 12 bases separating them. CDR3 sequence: CASSISGYSQPQHF. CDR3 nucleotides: TGTGCCAGTAGTATCTCGGGATATAGTCAGCCCCAGCATTTT.

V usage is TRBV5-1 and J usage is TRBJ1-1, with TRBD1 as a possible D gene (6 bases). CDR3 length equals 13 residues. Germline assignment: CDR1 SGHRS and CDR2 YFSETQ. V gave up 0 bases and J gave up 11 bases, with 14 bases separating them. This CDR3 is CASSLDRVDGAFF. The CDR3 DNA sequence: TGCGCCAGCAGCTTGGACAGGGTAGATGGGGCTTTCTTT.

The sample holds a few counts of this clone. The CDR3 sequence is CASSYKRGRTDTQYF. CDR3 sequence (DNA): TGTGCCAGCAGTTACAAACGGGGGCGCACAGATACGCAGTATTTT. This chain uses TRBV6-5 with TRBJ2-3; tentatively, D is TRBD1 or TRBD2 (6 bases each). The germline gives CDR1 MNHEY, CDR2 SVGAGI. This CDR3 comprises 15 residues. Trimming removed 2 bases at V and 1 base at J, with 10 bases between.

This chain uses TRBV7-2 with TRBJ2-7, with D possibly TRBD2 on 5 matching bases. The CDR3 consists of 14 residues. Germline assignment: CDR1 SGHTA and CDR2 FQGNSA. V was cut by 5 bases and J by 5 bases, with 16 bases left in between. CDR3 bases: TGTGCCAGCAGCGGGCGGACGGGGAGAGACGAGCAGTACTTC. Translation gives CASSGRTGRDEQYF.

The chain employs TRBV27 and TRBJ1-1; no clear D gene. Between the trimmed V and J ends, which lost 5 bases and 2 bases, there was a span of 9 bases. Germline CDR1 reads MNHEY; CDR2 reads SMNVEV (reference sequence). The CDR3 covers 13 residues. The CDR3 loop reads CASSRRINTEAFF. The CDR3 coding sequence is TGTGCCAGCAGTAGACGGATTAACACTGAAGCTTTCTTT.

CDR3 nucleotide sequence: TGTGCCTGGAGTGTACAGGAGGGCGGCACCTTC. Translating it yields CAWSVQEGGTF. This chain connects TRBV30 to TRBJ1-2; D is perhaps TRBD1 (5 bases). V gave up 0 bases and J gave up 13 bases, with 12 bases separating them. The CDR3 has 11 amino acids. Germline CDR1 and CDR2: GTSNPN and SVGIG (reference sequence).

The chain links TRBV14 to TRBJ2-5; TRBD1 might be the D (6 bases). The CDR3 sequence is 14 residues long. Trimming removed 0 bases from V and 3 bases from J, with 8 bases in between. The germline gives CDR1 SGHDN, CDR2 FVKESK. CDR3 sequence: CASSQETGKETQYF. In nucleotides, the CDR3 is TGTGCCAGCAGCCAAGAAACAGGGAAAGAGACCCAGTACTTC.

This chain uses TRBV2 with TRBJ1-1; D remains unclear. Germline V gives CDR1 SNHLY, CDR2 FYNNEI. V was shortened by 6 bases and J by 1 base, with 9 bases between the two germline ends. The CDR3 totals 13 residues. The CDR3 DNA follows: TGTGCCAGCAGCGAGCAGGAGAACACTGAAGCTTTCTTT. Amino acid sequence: CASSEQENTEAFF. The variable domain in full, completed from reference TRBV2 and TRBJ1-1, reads EPEVTQTPSHQVTQMGQEVILRCVPISNHLYFYWYRQILGQKVEFLVSFYNNEISEKSEIFDDQFSVERPDGSNFTLKIRSTKLEDSAMYFCASSEQENTEAFFGQGTRLTVV.

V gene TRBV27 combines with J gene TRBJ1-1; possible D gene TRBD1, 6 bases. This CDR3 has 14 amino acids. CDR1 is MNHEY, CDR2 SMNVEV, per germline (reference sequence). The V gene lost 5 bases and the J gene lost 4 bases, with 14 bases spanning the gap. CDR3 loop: CASSPLTGRTEAFF. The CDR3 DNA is TGTGCCAGCAGTCCCCTGACAGGCCGCACTGAAGCTTTCTTT.

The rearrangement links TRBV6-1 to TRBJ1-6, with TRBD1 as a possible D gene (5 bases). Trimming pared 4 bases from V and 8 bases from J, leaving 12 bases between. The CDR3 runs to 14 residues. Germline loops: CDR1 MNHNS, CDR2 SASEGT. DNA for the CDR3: TGTGCCAGCAGTGGGGGATTAGGGGATTCACCCCTCCACTTT. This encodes CASSGGLGDSPLHF.

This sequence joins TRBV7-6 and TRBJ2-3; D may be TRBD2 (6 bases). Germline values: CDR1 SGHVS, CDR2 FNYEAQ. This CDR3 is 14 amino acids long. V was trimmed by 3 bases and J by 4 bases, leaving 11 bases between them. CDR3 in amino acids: CASSFSGSPDTQYF. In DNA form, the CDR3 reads TGTGCCAGCAGCTTCAGCGGGTCTCCAGATACGCAGTATTTT.

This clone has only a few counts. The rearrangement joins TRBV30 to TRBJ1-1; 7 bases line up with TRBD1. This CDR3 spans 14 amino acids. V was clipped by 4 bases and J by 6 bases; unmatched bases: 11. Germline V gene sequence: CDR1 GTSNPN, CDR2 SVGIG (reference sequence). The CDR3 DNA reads TGTGCCTGGAAGGAGACAGGGCGAGTCCCTGAAGCTTTCTTT. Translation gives CAWKETGRVPEAFF.

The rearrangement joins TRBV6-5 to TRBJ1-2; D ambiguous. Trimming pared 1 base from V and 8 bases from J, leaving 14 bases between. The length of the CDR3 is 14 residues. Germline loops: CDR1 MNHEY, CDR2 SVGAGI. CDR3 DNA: TGTGCCAGCAGTTACTTAGACACAGCGGGCGGCTACACCTTC. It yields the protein CASSYLDTAGGYTF.

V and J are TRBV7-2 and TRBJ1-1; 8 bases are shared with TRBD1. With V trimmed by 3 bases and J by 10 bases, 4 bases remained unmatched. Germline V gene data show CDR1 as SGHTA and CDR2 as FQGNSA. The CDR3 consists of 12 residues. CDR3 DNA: TGTGCCAGCAGCTTGGACAGGGCGGTAGCTTTCTTT. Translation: CASSLDRAVAFF.

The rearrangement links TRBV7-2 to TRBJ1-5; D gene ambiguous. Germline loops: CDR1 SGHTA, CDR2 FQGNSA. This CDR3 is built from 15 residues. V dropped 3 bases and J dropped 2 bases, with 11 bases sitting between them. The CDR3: CASSLRLDRNQPQHF. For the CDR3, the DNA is TGTGCCAGCAGCTTGAGATTGGATCGCAATCAGCCCCAGCATTTT.

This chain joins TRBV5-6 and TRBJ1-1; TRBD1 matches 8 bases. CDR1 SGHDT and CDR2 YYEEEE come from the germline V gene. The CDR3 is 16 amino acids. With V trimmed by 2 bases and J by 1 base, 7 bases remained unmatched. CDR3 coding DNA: TGTGCCAGCAGCTTTGGGCAGGGGGCGAGGAACACTGAAGCTTTCTTT. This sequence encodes CASSFGQGARNTEAFF.

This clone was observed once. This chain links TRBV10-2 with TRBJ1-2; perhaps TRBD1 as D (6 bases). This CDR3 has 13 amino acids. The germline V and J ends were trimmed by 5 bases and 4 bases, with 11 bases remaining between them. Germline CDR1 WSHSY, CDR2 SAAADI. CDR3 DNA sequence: TGCGCCAGCAGTCAAACAGGGAGCTATGGCTACACCTTC. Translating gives CASSQTGSYGYTF.

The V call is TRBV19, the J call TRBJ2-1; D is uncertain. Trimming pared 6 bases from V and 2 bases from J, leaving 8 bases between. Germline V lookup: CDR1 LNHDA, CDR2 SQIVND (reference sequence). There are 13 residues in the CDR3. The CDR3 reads CASRGSTYNEQFF. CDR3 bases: TGTGCCAGTAGGGGGTCTACCTACAATGAGCAGTTCTTC.

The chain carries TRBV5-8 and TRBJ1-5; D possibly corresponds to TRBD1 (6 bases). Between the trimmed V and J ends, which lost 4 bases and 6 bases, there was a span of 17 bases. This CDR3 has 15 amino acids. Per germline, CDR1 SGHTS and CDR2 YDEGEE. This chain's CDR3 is CASSPAAGVSQPQHF. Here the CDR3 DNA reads TGTGCCAGCAGCCCCGCGGCAGGGGTAAGTCAGCCCCAGCATTTT.

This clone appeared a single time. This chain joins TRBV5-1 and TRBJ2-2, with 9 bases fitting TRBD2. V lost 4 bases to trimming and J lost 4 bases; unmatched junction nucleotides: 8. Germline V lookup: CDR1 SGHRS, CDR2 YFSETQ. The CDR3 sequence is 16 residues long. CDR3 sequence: CASSPTSGPGTGELFF. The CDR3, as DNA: TGCGCCAGCAGCCCGACTAGCGGTCCTGGCACCGGGGAGCTGTTTTTT.